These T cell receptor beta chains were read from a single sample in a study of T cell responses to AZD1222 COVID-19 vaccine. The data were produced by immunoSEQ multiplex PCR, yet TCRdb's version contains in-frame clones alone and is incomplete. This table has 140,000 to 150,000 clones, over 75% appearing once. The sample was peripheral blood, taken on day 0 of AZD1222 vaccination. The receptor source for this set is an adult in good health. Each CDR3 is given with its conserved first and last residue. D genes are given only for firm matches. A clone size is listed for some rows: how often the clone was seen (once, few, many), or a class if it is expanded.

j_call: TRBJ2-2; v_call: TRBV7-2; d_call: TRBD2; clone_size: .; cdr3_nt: TGTGCCAGCAGCTTAGCCGGACTAGCGGGGACCACCGGGGAGCTGTTTTTT; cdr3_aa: CASSLAGLAGTTGELFF
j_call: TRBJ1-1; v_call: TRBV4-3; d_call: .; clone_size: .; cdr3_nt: TGCGCCAGCAGCCAAGGGCGACAGGCGGAAGCTTTCTTT; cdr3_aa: CASSQGRQAEAFF
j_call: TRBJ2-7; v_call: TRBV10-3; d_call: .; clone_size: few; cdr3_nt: TGTGCCATCAGTGAGTTAGGGCAGGGAATGTTGCAGAGAGGGCAGTACTTC; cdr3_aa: CAISELGQGMLQRGQYF
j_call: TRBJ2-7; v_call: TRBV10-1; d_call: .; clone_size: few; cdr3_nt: TGCGCCAGCAGAACAGTTCTAACCTACGAGCAGTACTTC; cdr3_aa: CASRTVLTYEQYF
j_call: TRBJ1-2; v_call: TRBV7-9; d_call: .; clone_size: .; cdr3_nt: TGTGCCACCTCAAATGGCTACACCTTC; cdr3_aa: CATSNGYTF
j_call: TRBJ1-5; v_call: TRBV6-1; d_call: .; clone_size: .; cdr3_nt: TGTGCCAGCAGTGAAGCTGGAGAAGGCAATCAGCCCCAGCATTTT; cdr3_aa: CASSEAGEGNQPQHF
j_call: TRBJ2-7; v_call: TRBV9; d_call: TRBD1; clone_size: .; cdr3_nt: TGTGCCAGCAGCGTAGAGGTCACAGGGGACGAGCAGTACTTC; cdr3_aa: CASSVEVTGDEQYF
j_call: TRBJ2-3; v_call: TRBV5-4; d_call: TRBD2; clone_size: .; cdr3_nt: TGTGCCAGCAGCTTAATTTCAATAGCGGGGTATCGGGATACGCAGTATTTT; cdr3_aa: CASSLISIAGYRDTQYF
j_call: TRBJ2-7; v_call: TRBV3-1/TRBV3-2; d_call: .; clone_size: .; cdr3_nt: TGTGCCAGCAGCCTTGAGGACCCCAAGGGTCGGGAGCAGTACTTC; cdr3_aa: CASSLEDPKGREQYF
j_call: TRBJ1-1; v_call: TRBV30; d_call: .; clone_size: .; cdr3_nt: TGTGCCTGGAGTGAGACCGGACCCCAGGGGACTGAAGCTTTCTTT; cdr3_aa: CAWSETGPQGTEAFF
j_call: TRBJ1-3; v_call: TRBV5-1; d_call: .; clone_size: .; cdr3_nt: TGCGCCAGCAGCCTACACCCGGGGGGAAACACCATATATTTT; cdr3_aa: CASSLHPGGNTIYF
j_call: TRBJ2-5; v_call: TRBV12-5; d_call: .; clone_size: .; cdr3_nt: TGTGCTAGTGGTTTGTATCCGGGTTTCCAAGAGACCCAGTACTTC; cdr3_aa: CASGLYPGFQETQYF
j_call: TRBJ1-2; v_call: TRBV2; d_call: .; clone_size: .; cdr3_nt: TGTGCCAGCAGTGTTGAGAACCGACGGCGGAGTAACTATGGCTACACCTTC; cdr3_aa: CASSVENRRRSNYGYTF
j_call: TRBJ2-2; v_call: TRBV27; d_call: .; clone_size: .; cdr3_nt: TGTGCCAGCAGTTTCTTCCGGAACACCGGGGAGCTGTTTTTT; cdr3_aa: CASSFFRNTGELFF
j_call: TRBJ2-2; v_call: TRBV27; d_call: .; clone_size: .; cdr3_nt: TGTGCCAGCAGTACCCTTGCCGGGGAGCTGTTTTTT; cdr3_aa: CASSTLAGELFF
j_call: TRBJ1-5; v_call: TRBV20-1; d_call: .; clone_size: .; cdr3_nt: TGCAGTGCTAGTTCTCAGAGCGGGAATCAGCCCCAGCATTTT; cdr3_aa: CSASSQSGNQPQHF
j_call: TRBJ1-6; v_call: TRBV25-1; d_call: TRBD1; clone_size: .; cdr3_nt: TGTGCCAGCAGTGACGATATTGGACAGGGTGGGAATTCACCCCTCCACTTT; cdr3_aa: CASSDDIGQGGNSPLHF
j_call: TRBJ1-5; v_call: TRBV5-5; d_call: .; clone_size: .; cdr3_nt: TGTGCCAGCAGCTTTGGCTGGAGCAATCAGCCCCAGCATTTT; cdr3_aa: CASSFGWSNQPQHF
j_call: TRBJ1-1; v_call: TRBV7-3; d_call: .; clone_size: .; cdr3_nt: TGTGCCAGCAGCTTATCGGGTAGGTGGGACACTGAAGCTTTCTTT; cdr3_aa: CASSLSGRWDTEAFF
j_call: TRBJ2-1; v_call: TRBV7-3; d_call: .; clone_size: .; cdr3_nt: TGTGCCAGCAGCTCCACGGGACTCTACAATGAGCAGTTCTTC; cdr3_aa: CASSSTGLYNEQFF
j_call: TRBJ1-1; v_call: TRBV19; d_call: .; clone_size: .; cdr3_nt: TGTGCCAGTAGTATTACGGGGATGTACACTGAAGCTTTCTTT; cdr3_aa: CASSITGMYTEAFF
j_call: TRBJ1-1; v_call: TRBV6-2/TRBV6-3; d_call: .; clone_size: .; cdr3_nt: TGTGCCAGCAGTTACGGCGCTCAGGGAGAAGCTTTCTTT; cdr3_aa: CASSYGAQGEAFF
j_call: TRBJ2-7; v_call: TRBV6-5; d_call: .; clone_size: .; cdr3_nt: TGTGCCAGCAGCCCCGTCCACCGGGCCGAGCAGTACTTC; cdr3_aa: CASSPVHRAEQYF
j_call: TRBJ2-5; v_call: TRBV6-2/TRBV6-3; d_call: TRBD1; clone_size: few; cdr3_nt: TGTGCCAGCAGCGCGACAGGGGGCGAGGTTCAAGAGACCCAGTACTTC; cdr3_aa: CASSATGGEVQETQYF
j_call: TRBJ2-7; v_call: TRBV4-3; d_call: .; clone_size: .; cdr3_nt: TGCGCCAGCAGCCATTCGACAGGAATCACACACGAGCAGTACTTC; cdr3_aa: CASSHSTGITHEQYF
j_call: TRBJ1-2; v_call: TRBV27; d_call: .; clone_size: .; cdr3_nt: TGTGCCAGCAGACATTCCGTGTATGGCTACACCTTC; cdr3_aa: CASRHSVYGYTF
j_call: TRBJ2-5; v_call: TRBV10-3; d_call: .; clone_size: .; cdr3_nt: TGTGCCATCTCAAGGGGCCGGCAGGGCCAGTACTTC; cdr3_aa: CAISRGRQGQYF
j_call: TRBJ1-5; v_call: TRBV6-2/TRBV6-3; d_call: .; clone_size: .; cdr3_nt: TGTGCCAGCAGTTACGCGACAGGTGCGGGGCCCCAGCATTTT; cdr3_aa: CASSYATGAGPQHF
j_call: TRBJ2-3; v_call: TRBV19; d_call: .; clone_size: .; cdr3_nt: TGTGCCGTCGGACAGACTAGGGGTAGCACAGATACGCAGTATTTT; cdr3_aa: CAVGQTRGSTDTQYF
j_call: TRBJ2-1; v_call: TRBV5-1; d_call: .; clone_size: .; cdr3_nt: TGCGCCAGCAGCTCGACAACCGGGCAGTTCTTC; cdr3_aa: CASSSTTGQFF
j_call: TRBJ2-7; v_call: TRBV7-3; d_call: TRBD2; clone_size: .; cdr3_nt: TGTGCCAGCAGATCCACGGGAGGTGCCTACGAGCAGTACTTC; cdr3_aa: CASRSTGGAYEQYF
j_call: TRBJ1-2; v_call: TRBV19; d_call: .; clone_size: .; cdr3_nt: TGTGCCAGTACCATTCTCCCCGGCTCCGCGGGCTATGGCTACACCTTC; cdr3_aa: CASTILPGSAGYGYTF
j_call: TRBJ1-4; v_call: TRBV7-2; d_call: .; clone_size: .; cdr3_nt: TGTGCCAGCAGCCCAAACTCGAGACAGCATAATGAAAAACTGTTTTTT; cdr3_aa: CASSPNSRQHNEKLFF
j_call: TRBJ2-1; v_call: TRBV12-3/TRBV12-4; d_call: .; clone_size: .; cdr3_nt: TGTGCCAGCAGCTGGGGCACTGAGCAGTTCTTC; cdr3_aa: CASSWGTEQFF
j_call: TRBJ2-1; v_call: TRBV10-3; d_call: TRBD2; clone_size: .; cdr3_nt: TGTGCCATCGAGCGGGAGGGGGGCAATGAGCAGTTCTTC; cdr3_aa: CAIEREGGNEQFF
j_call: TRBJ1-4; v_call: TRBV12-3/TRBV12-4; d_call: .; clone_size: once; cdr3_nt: TGTGCCAGCAGTTTGGGTGAAAAACTGTTTTTT; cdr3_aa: CASSLGEKLFF
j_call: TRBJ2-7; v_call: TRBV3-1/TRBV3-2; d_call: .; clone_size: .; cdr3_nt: TGTGCCAGCAGCCTTTACTCCTACGAGCAGTACTTC; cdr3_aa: CASSLYSYEQYF
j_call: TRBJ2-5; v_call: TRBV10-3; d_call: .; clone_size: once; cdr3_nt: TGTGCCACCCACCCCTCTGCGGGGACCCAAGAGACCCAGTACTTC; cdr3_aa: CATHPSAGTQETQYF
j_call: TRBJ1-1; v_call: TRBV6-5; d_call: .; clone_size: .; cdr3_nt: TGTGCCAGCAGTTTCTCGAACAGGAACACTGAAGCTTTCTTT; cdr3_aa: CASSFSNRNTEAFF
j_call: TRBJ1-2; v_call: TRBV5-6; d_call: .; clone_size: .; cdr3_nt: TGTGCCAGCAGCTTTGAGTTGGTTCTTCCCACCTATGGCTACACCTTC; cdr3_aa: CASSFELVLPTYGYTF
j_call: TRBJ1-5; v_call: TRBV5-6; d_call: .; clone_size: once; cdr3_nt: TGTGCCAGCAGCTTGGACACAGGGTCGGGCAATCAGCCCCAGCATTTT; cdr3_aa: CASSLDTGSGNQPQHF
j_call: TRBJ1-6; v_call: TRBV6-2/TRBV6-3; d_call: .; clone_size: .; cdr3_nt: TGTGCCAGCAGTAACACAGGGAGTTATAATTCACCCCTCCACTTT; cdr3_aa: CASSNTGSYNSPLHF
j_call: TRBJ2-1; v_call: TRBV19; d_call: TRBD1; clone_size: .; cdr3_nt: TGTGCCAGTAGTACCTCCTATACAGGGGTAAGGAGCAATGAGCAGTTCTTC; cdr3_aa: CASSTSYTGVRSNEQFF
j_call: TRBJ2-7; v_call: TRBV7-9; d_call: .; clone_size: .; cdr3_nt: TGTGCCAGCAGCTTCAGGGGAGACGAGCAGTACTTC; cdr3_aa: CASSFRGDEQYF
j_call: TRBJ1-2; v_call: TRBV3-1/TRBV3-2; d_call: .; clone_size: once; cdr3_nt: TGTGCCAGCAGCCAGGGACGGGGAGGCTACACCTTC; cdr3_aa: CASSQGRGGYTF
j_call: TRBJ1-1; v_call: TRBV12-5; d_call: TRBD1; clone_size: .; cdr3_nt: TGTGCTAGTGGTTCCGTCGACAGGGTTGAAGCTTTCTTT; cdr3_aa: CASGSVDRVEAFF
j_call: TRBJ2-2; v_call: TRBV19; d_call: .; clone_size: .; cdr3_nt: TGTGCCAGTAGTACCGGATCGACCGGGGAGCTGTTTTTT; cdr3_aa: CASSTGSTGELFF
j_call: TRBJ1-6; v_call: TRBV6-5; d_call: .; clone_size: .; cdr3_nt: TGTGCCAGCAGTAACGGGCGCAACCTCCACTTT; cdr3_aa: CASSNGRNLHF
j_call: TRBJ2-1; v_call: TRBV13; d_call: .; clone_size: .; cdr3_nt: TGTGCCAGCAGCTTCCCTTGGGGTGAGCAGTTCTTC; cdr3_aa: CASSFPWGEQFF
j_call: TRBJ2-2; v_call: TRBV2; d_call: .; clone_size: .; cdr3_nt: TGTGCCAGCAGTCCTCGTTTCACCGGGGAGCTGTTTTTT; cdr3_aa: CASSPRFTGELFF
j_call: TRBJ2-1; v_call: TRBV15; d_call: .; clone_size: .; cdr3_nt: TGTGCCACCAGCAGAGTATTGGGAGTCAGGGTCTCGAATGAGCAGTTCTTC; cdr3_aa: CATSRVLGVRVSNEQFF
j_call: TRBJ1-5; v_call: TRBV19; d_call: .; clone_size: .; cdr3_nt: TGTGCCAGTAGTGCAGCACAGGGTTTTGGCAATCAGCCCCAGCATTTT; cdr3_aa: CASSAAQGFGNQPQHF